Below are 17 T cell receptor beta chains sequenced from a single sample in a study of shared clonotypes between healthy human individuals. The repertoire was sequenced with immunoSEQ multiplex PCR; TCRdb's copy has only in-frame clones and lacks some. This sample has millions of clones, with 85% to 95% found just once. Sequenced material: naive CD4+ T cells sorted from blood. Subset here: CD45RA+ positively selected. These receptors originate from a man between 18 and 29 years old in good health.

This chain uses TRBV30 with TRBJ1-1; 7 bases fit TRBD1. CDR1 is GTSNPN, CDR2 SVGIG, per germline (reference sequence). This CDR3 is 17 amino acids long. J lost 5 bases, V lost 1 base, and 16 bases had no gene match. CDR3 in amino acids: CAWSAPLSRGGKTEAFF. Here the CDR3 DNA reads TGTGCCTGGAGTGCTCCCCTTTCTCGAGGGGGCAAAACTGAAGCTTTCTTT.

The V gene is TRBV28, the J gene TRBJ1-2, with 7 bases aligning to TRBD1. The CDR3 spans 15 residues. The germline CDR1 and CDR2 sequences are MDHEN and SYDVKM. V shed 2 bases and J 1 base; nucleotides not matched to a gene: 4. The CDR3 loop is CASSLTRQGNYGYTF. CDR3 in DNA: TGTGCCAGCAGTTTAACCAGACAGGGTAACTATGGCTACACCTTC.

This sequence joins TRBV7-6 and TRBJ1-5; D possibly corresponds to TRBD1 (5 bases). The germline V gene encodes CDR1 SGHVS and CDR2 FNYEAQ. This CDR3 region has 14 residues. Deletions cut 9 bases from V and 0 bases from J, with 12 bases between. CDR3 amino acids: CASTTVHSNQPQHF. Written as DNA, the CDR3 is TGTGCCAGTACGACAGTTCATAGCAATCAGCCCCAGCATTTT.

With respect to this clone: In the same sample, other DNA sequences code for this CDR3. The genes are TRBV7-8 and TRBJ2-5; unclear D gene. Trimming removed 0 bases at V and 5 bases at J, with 4 bases between. CDR1 is SGHVS, CDR2 FQNEAQ, per germline. The CDR3 is made up of 12 amino acids. CDR3 sequence reads: CASSLAGETQYF. The DNA for the CDR3 is TGTGCCAGCAGCTTAGCGGGGGAGACCCAGTACTTC.

The rearrangement links TRBV4-1 to TRBJ1-4, with D hard to call. From germline, CDR1 is MGHRA and CDR2 YSYEKL. The CDR3 loop spans 13 amino acids. V lost 3 bases and J 7 bases, leaving 9 bases between the germline ends. The CDR3 region is CASSQGLGEKLFF. CDR3 bases: TGCGCCAGCAGCCAGGGTTTGGGTGAAAAACTGTTTTTT.

This clone showed up just once. J is TRBJ1-2 and V is TRBV2; D is perhaps TRBD1 (5 bases). Between the trimmed V and J ends, which lost 8 bases and 5 bases, there was a span of 15 bases. This CDR3 has 13 residues. Germline V CDR1 and CDR2: SNHLY, FYNNEI. Here the CDR3 reads CASCRVEGYGYTF. The CDR3 DNA reads as TGTGCCAGCTGCAGGGTCGAAGGATATGGCTACACCTTC. Filled out from reference TRBV2 and TRBJ1-2, the complete variable domain reads EPEVTQTPSHQVTQMGQEVILRCVPISNHLYFYWYRQILGQKVEFLVSFYNNEISEKSEIFDDQFSVERPDGSNFTLKIRSTKLEDSAMYFCASCRVEGYGYTFGSGTRLTVV.

This clone has a single count. This chain joins TRBV7-9 and TRBJ2-7; D might be TRBD1 or TRBD2, each matching 5 bases. The germline V gene has CDR1 SEHNR and CDR2 FQNEAQ (reference sequence). V was shortened by 1 base and J by 0 bases, with 10 bases between the two germline ends. The CDR3 is 15 amino acids. CDR3 amino acids: CASSLEEGLSYEQYF. CDR3 nucleotide sequence: TGTGCCAGCAGCTTAGAAGAGGGGCTCTCCTACGAGCAGTACTTC.

As to this clone: Other nucleotide sequences in the sample specify the same CDR3. This chain connects TRBV28 to TRBJ1-1, with 9 nucleotides matching TRBD1. The V and J ends lost 5 bases and 4 bases, in that order; junction bases with no gene match: 8. The length of the CDR3 is 15 residues. In germline, CDR1 is MDHEN, CDR2 SYDVKM. CDR3 in amino acids: CASSLQGAGGTEAFF. For the CDR3, the DNA is TGTGCCAGCAGTCTACAGGGGGCAGGCGGCACTGAAGCTTTCTTT.

The genes are TRBV5-1 and TRBJ1-1; tentative D call: TRBD1 (5 bases). Germline V gives CDR1 SGHRS, CDR2 YFSETQ. Trimming left V 0 bases short and J 5 bases short, with 14 bases between. This CDR3 contains 15 residues. The CDR3 here is CASSLEGLLGTEAFF. Here the CDR3 DNA reads TGCGCCAGCAGCTTGGAGGGACTTCTAGGGACTGAAGCTTTCTTT.

This clone was picked up one time. The chain carries TRBV28 and TRBJ2-4; D unresolved. Germline V CDR1 and CDR2: MDHEN, SYDVKM. V was pared by 3 bases and J by 0 bases, with 12 bases between. The CDR3 is 16 residues long. The DNA for the CDR3 is TGTGCCAGCAGTTTGTCCGCGATATTAGCCAAAAACATTCAGTACTTC. Protein: CASSLSAILAKNIQYF. Complete variable domain (other parts from reference TRBV28 and TRBJ2-4): DVKVTQSSRYLVKRTGEKVFLECVQDMDHENMFWYRQDPGLGLRLIYFSYDVKMKEKGDIPEGYSVSREKKERFSLILESASTNQTSMYLCASSLSAILAKNIQYFGAGTRLSVL.

The chain combines TRBV9 with TRBJ2-3; D remains unclear. V lost 4 bases to trimming and J lost 3 bases, with 9 bases between them. Germline lookup yields CDR1 SGDLS and CDR2 YYNGEE. The CDR3 length is 13 residues. CDR3 bases: TGTGCCAGCAGCACCGTCCAGACAGATACGCAGTATTTT. This encodes CASSTVQTDTQYF.

This clone was seen just once. V usage is TRBV10-3 and J usage is TRBJ1-2, with 7 nucleotides matching TRBD1. CDR1 and CDR2 (germline): ENHRY, SYGVKD. The ends lost 4 bases at V and 5 bases at J; junction bases unmatched: 4. This CDR3 comprises 13 residues. The DNA of the CDR3 is TGTGCCATCAGTGCGACAGGGAATTATGGCTACACCTTC. Residues: CAISATGNYGYTF.

DNA of the CDR3: TGTGCCAGCAGTTACCGGCGGTCTCCTGAAGCTTTCTTT. It codes for CASSYRRSPEAFF. The J gene is TRBJ1-1, the V gene TRBV6-5; D is unclear. Trimming left V 2 bases short and J 6 bases short, with 10 bases between. The germline gives CDR1 MNHEY, CDR2 SVGAGI. The CDR3 runs 13 residues.

The chain couples TRBV5-4 to TRBJ2-2; D ambiguous. This CDR3 has 14 residues. Germline V gene sequence: CDR1 SGHNT, CDR2 YYREEE (reference sequence). The V and J ends lost 4 bases and 4 bases respectively, with 11 bases between them. CDR3 nucleotide sequence: TGTGCCAGCAGCCCACCGGTGGGCACCGGGGAGCTGTTTTTT. Its protein product is CASSPPVGTGELFF. The variable domain in full, completed from reference TRBV5-4 and TRBJ2-2, reads ETGVTQSPTHLIKTRGQQVTLRCSSQSGHNTVSWYQQALGQGPQFIFQYYREEENGRGNFPPRFSGLQFPNYSSELNVNALELDDSALYLCASSPPVGTGELFFGEGSRLTVL.

This chain connects TRBV5-1 to TRBJ2-6; the D is unclear. V lost 2 bases, J lost 2 bases, and 8 bases lay in between. Germline lookup yields CDR1 SGHRS and CDR2 YFSETQ. This CDR3 is 15 amino acids long. CDR3 amino acids: CASSFGDPGANVLTF. DNA of the CDR3: TGCGCCAGCAGCTTTGGTGACCCTGGGGCCAACGTCCTGACTTTC.

The genes are TRBV10-3 and TRBJ2-1, with D uncertain. Trimming left V 3 bases short and J 4 bases short, with 7 bases between. This CDR3 is 13 amino acids long. Germline assignment: CDR1 ENHRY and CDR2 SYGVKD. CDR3 DNA sequence: TGTGCCATCAGTGACGACGAGTACAATGAGCAGTTCTTC. It yields the protein CAISDDEYNEQFF.

This chain connects TRBV5-1 to TRBJ2-7, with no clear D. This CDR3 region has 15 residues. The germline V and J ends were trimmed by 4 bases and 0 bases, with 14 bases remaining between them. The germline CDR1 and CDR2 sequences are SGHRS and YFSETQ. CDR3 protein: CASSRDGSSSYEQYF. In nucleotides, the CDR3 is TGCGCCAGCAGCAGAGACGGGTCGAGCTCCTACGAGCAGTACTTC.